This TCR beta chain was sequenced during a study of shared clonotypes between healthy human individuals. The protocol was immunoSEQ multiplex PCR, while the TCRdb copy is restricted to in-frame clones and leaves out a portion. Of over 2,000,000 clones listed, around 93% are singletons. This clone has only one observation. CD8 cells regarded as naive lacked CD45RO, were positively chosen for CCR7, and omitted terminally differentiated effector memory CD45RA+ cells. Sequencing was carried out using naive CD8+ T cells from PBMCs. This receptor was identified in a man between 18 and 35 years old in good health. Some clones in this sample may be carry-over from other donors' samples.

As DNA, the CDR3 is TGTGCCAGCAGCTTAGGGCAGGACCCCTCTGGTGGCTACACCTTC. It yields the protein CASSLGQDPSGGYTF. This chain links TRBV13 with TRBJ1-2; D remains unclear. The V end lost 0 bases, the J end lost 7 bases, and 15 bases lay between the germline ends. This CDR3 is built from 15 residues. The germline CDR1 and CDR2 sequences are PRHDT and FYEKMQ (reference sequence).